This TCR beta chain emerged from a study of blood T cells in healthy people across ages. In its sample, this clonotype was seen a few times. From germline, CDR1 is MNHEY and CDR2 SMNVEV (reference sequence). The CDR3 consists of 15 residues. V lost 4 bases, J lost 5 bases, and 9 bases stayed unmatched. The second PCR ran about 6 to 11 cycles with a sample-barcoded 5' primer and J-beta primers. TCRdb re-analysed the 5' RACE reads in MiXCR, keeping a single row per CDR3 protein. The sample consists of 800,000 to 1,000,000 distinct CDR3 sequences, 48% of them appearing once. The rearrangement links TRBV27 to TRBJ2-7; TRBD1 aligns across 9 bases. Sequencing was carried out using blood. The sequence came from a young man in good health. The CDR3 nucleotides are TGTGCCAGCAGTTCACAGGGGGCGACCGGCCACGAGCAGTACTTC. Translated: CASSSQGATGHEQYF.